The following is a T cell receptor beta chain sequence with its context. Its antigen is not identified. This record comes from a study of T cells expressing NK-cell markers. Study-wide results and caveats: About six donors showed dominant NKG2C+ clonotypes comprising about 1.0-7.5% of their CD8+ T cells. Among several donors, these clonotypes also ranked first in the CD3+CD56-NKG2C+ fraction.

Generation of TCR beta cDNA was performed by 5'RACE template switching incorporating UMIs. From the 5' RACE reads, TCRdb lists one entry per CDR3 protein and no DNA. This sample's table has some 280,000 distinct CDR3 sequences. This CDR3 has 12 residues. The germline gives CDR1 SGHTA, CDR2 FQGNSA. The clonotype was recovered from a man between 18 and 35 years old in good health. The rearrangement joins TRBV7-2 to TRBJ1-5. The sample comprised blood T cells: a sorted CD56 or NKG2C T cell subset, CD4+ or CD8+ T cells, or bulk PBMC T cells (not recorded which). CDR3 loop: CASSLFPQPQHF.